In its sample, the clone carrying this T cell receptor beta chain was seen many times. It was with a sample-barcoded 5' primer and a J-beta primer mix that a second PCR of about 6 to 12 cycles was run. MiXCR was run by TCRdb on the 5' RACE reads, yielding one entry per CDR3 protein. This table has roughly 1 million distinct CDR3 sequences, under 30% appearing once. The sample comes from a study of blood T cells in healthy people across ages. From germline, CDR1 is SEHNR and CDR2 FQNEAQ (reference sequence). V gave up 1 base and J gave up 6 bases, with 10 bases separating them. This CDR3 has 13 amino acids. These data also featured in a second study, about T cells of mothers and their children. That report notes: No clone of persistent microchimeric T cells was detected.

The TCR comes from a girl under 10 years old in good health. The sequencing input was blood. V is TRBV7-9 and J is TRBJ2-7; D possibly matches TRBD1 or TRBD2 (5 bases each). The CDR3 coding sequence is TGTGCCAGCAGCTTAGGTACAGGAGGCGAGCAGTACTTC. Protein product: CASSLGTGGEQYF.